This TCR beta chain was identified in a study of spatial heterogeneity in lung cancer. Study-level information: Mean representation of each unique TCR and UMI combination in the raw reads exceeded 8.5 occurrences.

The library protocol tagged each TCR cDNA with a unique molecular identifier. TCRdb reanalysed the 5' RACE reads using MiXCR and keeps one entry per CDR3 protein. This table has thousands of distinct CDR3 sequences, around 13% appearing once. CDR1 MNHNS and CDR2 SASEGT come from the germline V gene. The CDR3 length is 16 residues. J lost 7 bases, V lost 6 bases, and 13 bases had no gene match. Time point: sample taken at primary tumor resection. A total of around 67 untreated early-stage non-small cell lung cancer patients served as donors. In each case, whole RNA from tumor, nontumor lung or frozen PBMC was sequenced unsorted. In this sample, this clonotype is medium-sized.

The V and J genes are TRBV6-1 and TRBJ2-1; 9 nucleotides agree with TRBD2. This TCR was sampled from a female donor with early-stage non-small cell lung cancer. Here the sequenced sample was normal lung tissue next to the tumor, taken at surgery. The CDR3 DNA sequence: TGTGCCAGCAGCCCCAAGGATAGCGGGAGCGGGAATGAGCAGTTCTTC. This codes for CASSPKDSGSGNEQFF.